One and the same sample provided the 13 T cell receptor beta chains below, sequenced in a study of T cells in Graves' hyperthyroidism and ophthalmopathy. Template material for amplifying TCR beta CDR3 regions consisted of RNA transcripts. HTBI primers drove first-round RT-PCR of the TCR CDR3. TCRdb re-derived calls from the multiplex PCR reads in MiXCR, one entry per CDR3 protein. The table has about 270,000 distinct CDR3 sequences, more than 20% seen once. Sequences were obtained from blood. These receptors were collected from a woman between 40 and 50 years old with Graves' ophthalmopathy.

This clonotype showed up many times. V gene TRBV28 combines with J gene TRBJ2-6; D not certain. CDR3 length: 16 amino acids. V shed 1 base and J shed 4 bases, with 11 bases lying between them. The germline V gene encodes CDR1 MDHEN and CDR2 SYDVKM. CDR3 bases: TGTGCCAGCAGTTTATCCCAAAAGGGCGGGGCCAACGTCCTGACTTTC. It encodes CASSLSQKGGANVLTF.

This clonotype was seen ten or more times. The V call is TRBV7-9, the J call TRBJ2-7; 7 bases map to TRBD2. The CDR3 spans 14 residues. The ends lost 2 bases at V and 2 bases at J; junction bases unmatched: 3. CDR1 is SEHNR, CDR2 FQNEAQ, per germline (reference sequence). The CDR3 is CASSLSGNPYEQYF. The CDR3 DNA is TGTGCCAGCAGCTTAAGCGGGAACCCCTACGAGCAGTACTTC.

This clonotype was found a few times. This chain connects TRBV24-1 to TRBJ1-5; weak D call: TRBD1 (6 bases). Between the trimmed V and J ends, which lost 5 bases and 3 bases, there was a span of 16 bases. CDR1 KGHDR and CDR2 SFDVKD come from the germline V gene. This CDR3 contains 16 residues. The CDR3 nucleotides read TGTGCCACCAGTGCCCAAAAGGGGGGAAACAATCAGCCCCAGCATTTT. Amino acid sequence: CATSAQKGGNNQPQHF.

This clonotype was seen many times. The junction departs from the called germline gene at one end, perhaps through a read error. V gene TRBV12-3 or TRBV12-4 combines with J gene TRBJ2-7, with 12 positions matching TRBD2. The CDR3 spans 15 residues. The CDR3 DNA reads TGTGCCAGCAGTCATCGGACTAGCGGGACGGACGAGCAGTGCTTC. It codes for CASSHRTSGTDEQCF.

This chain uses TRBV11-2 with TRBJ2-7; D gene uncertain. Germline loops: CDR1 SGHAT, CDR2 FQNNGV. V was clipped by 5 bases and J by 4 bases, with 6 bases between them. This CDR3 is built from 11 residues. The CDR3 loop is CASSGNYEQYF. DNA of the CDR3: TGTGCCAGCAGCGGGAATTACGAGCAGTACTTC.

Many counts were recorded for this clonotype. The chain carries TRBV5-4 and TRBJ2-2, with D maybe TRBD2 (7 bases). Trimming pared 2 bases from V and 1 base from J, leaving 15 bases between. There are 17 residues in the CDR3. Germline values: CDR1 SGHNT, CDR2 YYREEE (reference sequence). The CDR3: CASSLEGGLVNTGELFF. CDR3 coding DNA: TGTGCCAGCAGCTTAGAGGGGGGGCTGGTGAACACCGGGGAGCTGTTTTTT.

This clonotype was seen at least ten times. The gene calls are TRBV9 and TRBJ2-7; TRBD1 matches 8 bases. The CDR3 loop spans 16 amino acids. Germline-derived CDR1 and CDR2 are SGDLS and YYNGEE. V lost 0 bases and J lost 7; bases outside the gene matches: 12. As DNA, the CDR3 is TGTGCCAGCAGCGTAGCGGGGGCAGGGGGCGTGTGGGAGCAGTACTTC. Translating it yields CASSVAGAGGVWEQYF.

The V and J genes are TRBV27 and TRBJ1-2; D uncertain. The V gene lost 5 bases and the J gene lost 0 bases, with 7 bases spanning the gap. The length of the CDR3 is 13 residues. Germline-derived CDR1 and CDR2 are MNHEY and SMNVEV (reference sequence). CDR3 sequence (DNA): TGTGCCAGCAGTCTAGAAGCTAACTATGGCTACACCTTC. Amino acid sequence: CASSLEANYGYTF.

The gene calls are TRBV12-3 or TRBV12-4 and TRBJ1-2; D possibly corresponds to TRBD1 (5 bases). Trimming removed 4 bases at V and 4 bases at J, with 10 bases between. There are 13 residues in the CDR3. CDR3: CASSSLTAYGYTF. CDR3 bases: TGTGCCAGCAGTTCTTTGACAGCCTATGGCTACACCTTC.

This clonotype was recorded only once. In this CDR3 the conserved last residue, phenylalanine or tryptophan, is missing, so a read error is likely. This chain links TRBV28 with TRBJ2-7; D unclear. CDR3 size: 15 residues. Trimming shortened V by 6 bases and J by 1 base, and 16 bases separated the two germline ends. From germline, CDR1 is MDHEN and CDR2 SYDVKM. CDR3 sequence reads: CASSPSRFGSYEQYL. The CDR3 nucleotides are TGTGCCAGCAGCCCCTCACGGTTTGGGTCCTACGAGCAGTACCTC.

This clonotype was seen many times. This chain joins TRBV2 and TRBJ2-5, with D perhaps matching TRBD1 or TRBD2 (5 bases each). The CDR3 spans 15 residues. Germline V CDR1 and CDR2: SNHLY, FYNNEI. V lost 6 bases and J 1 base, leaving 15 bases between the germline ends. CDR3 protein: CASRGVLGPQETQYF. As DNA, the CDR3 is TGTGCCAGCAGGGGGGTGTTGGGGCCCCAAGAGACCCAGTACTTC. The full variable domain, completed using reference TRBV2 and TRBJ2-5, is EPEVTQTPSHQVTQMGQEVILRCVPISNHLYFYWYRQILGQKVEFLVSFYNNEISEKSEIFDDQFSVERPDGSNFTLKIRSTKLEDSAMYFCASRGVLGPQETQYFGPGTRLLVL.

In regard to this clonotype: The junction departs from germline at one end; a sequencing error may be responsible. The chain uses TRBV30 and TRBJ2-4, with D possibly being TRBD2 (5 bases). CDR3 length: 16 residues. The V gene's germline CDR1 is GTSNPN and CDR2 SVGIG (reference sequence). This CDR3 reads CAWSVAVTLAKNLQYF. As DNA, the CDR3 is TGTGCCTGGAGTGTAGCCGTAACTCTAGCCAAAAACCTTCAGTACTTC.

This clonotype has ten or more counts. J is TRBJ1-2 and V is TRBV24-1; weak D call: TRBD1 (5 bases). V was shortened by 4 bases and J by 8 bases, with 13 bases between the two germline ends. There are 13 residues in the CDR3. CDR1 and CDR2 (germline): KGHDR, SFDVKD. CDR3 bases: TGTGCCACCAGTGAAGGATCTCAGGGAGGCTACACCTTC. It specifies CATSEGSQGGYTF.